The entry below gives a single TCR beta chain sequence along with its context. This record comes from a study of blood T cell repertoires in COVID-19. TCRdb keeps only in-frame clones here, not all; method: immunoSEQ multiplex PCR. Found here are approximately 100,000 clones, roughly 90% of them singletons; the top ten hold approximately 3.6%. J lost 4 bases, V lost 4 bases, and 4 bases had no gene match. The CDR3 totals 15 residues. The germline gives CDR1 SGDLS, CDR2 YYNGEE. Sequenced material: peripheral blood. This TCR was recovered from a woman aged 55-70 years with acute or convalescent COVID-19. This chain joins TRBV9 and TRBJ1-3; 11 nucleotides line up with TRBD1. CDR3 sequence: CASSPGQGAGNTIYF. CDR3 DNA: TGTGCCAGCAGCCCCGGACAGGGGGCCGGAAACACCATATATTTT. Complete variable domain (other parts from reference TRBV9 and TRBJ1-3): DSGVTQTPKHLITATGQRVTLRCSPRSGDLSVYWYQQSLDQGLQFLIQYYNGEERAKGNILERFSAQQFPDLHSELNLSSLELGDSALYFCASSPGQGAGNTIYFGEGSWLTVV.